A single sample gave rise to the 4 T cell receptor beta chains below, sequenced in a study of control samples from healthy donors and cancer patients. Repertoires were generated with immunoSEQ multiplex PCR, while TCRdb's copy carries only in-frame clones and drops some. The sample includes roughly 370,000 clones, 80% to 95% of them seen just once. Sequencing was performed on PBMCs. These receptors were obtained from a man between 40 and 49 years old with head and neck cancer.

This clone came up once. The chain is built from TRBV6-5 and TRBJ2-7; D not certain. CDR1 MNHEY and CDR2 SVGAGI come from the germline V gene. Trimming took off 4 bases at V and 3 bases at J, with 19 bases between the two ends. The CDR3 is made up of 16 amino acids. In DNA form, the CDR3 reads TGTGCCAGCAGTTTCGGTTCTGGTCGAGATTTCTACGAGCAGTACTTC. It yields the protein CASSFGSGRDFYEQYF.

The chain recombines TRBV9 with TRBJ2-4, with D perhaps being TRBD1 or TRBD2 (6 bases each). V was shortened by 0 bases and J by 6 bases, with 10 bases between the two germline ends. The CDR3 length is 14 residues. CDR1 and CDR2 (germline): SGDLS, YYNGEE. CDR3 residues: CASSVDREANIQYF. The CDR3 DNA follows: TGTGCCAGCAGCGTAGACAGGGAGGCAAACATTCAGTACTTC.

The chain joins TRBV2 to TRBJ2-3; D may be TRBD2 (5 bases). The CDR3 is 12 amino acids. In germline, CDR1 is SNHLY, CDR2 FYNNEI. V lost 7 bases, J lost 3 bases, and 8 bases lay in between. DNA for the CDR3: TGTGCCAGCAAAGAGCGGACAGATACGCAGTATTTT. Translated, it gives CASKERTDTQYF.

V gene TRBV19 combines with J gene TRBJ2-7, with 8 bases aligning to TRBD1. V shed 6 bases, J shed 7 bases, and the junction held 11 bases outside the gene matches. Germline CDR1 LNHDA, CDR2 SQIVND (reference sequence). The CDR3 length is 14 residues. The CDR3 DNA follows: TGTGCCAGTAGAGGACAGGGTAGATTCGGAGAGCAGTACTTC. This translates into CASRGQGRFGEQYF.